A single sample gave rise to the 4 T cell receptor beta chains below, sequenced in a study of T cell changes during pregnancy in multiple sclerosis. Here immunoSEQ multiplex PCR was the method, and the copy in TCRdb shows in-frame clones only, minus some. The sample contains 45,000 to 65,000 clones, 90% to 95% of which appear only once. The material was CD8+ T cells from peripheral blood mononuclear cells, obtained in the third trimester of pregnancy. The receptors stem from a female donor with multiple sclerosis, enrolled in a pregnancy study.

V is TRBV9 and J is TRBJ2-3, with a tentative D call TRBD1 (5 bases). There are 15 residues in the CDR3. Trimming took 3 bases from V and 1 from J, leaving 12 bases between them. CDR1 SGDLS and CDR2 YYNGEE come from the germline V gene. CDR3 amino acids: CASSAHQGGTDTQYF. The CDR3 DNA reads TGTGCCAGCAGCGCTCATCAGGGCGGCACAGATACGCAGTATTTT.

The gene calls are TRBV9 and TRBJ1-2, with 7 bases fitting TRBD1. The CDR3 loop spans 14 amino acids. CDR1 and CDR2 from the germline V gene are SGDLS and YYNGEE. The trim removed 5 bases at V and 5 bases at J, leaving 9 bases unmatched. This CDR3 is CASSSGGGLYGYTF. The CDR3 coding sequence is TGTGCCAGCAGTTCCGGAGGGGGCCTTTATGGCTACACCTTC.

The chain has TRBV4-1 and TRBJ2-1; TRBD2 aligns across 12 bases. CDR3 size: 16 residues. Germline assignment: CDR1 MGHRA and CDR2 YSYEKL. J lost 6 bases, V lost 0 bases, and 3 bases had no gene match. The CDR3 nucleotides read TGCGCCAGCAGCCAAGAGGGACTAGCGGGCTCCAATGAGCAGTTCTTC. It codes for CASSQEGLAGSNEQFF.

The CDR3 sequence: CASRKHAIKAFF. Here the CDR3 DNA reads TGTGCCAGCAGAAAACATGCCATCAAAGCTTTCTTT. This chain joins TRBV6-6 and TRBJ1-1; D is unresolved. The CDR3 loop spans 12 amino acids. The V and J ends lost 6 bases and 9 bases respectively, with 14 bases between them. Germline V gene data show CDR1 as MNHNY and CDR2 as SVGAGI (reference sequence).